This T cell receptor beta chain originates from a study of technical replicates of blood from a few donors. This clone was observed once. Germline CDR1 and CDR2: WNHNN and SYGVQD (reference sequence). The CDR3 is made up of 17 amino acids. V shed 2 bases and J 5 bases; nucleotides not matched to a gene: 8. Using immunoSEQ multiplex PCR, the repertoire was profiled, and TCRdb retains in-frame clones only, with some absent. Among approximately 70,000 clones listed, around 95% were seen once. The TCR originated in a human donor in good health. This chain links TRBV10-1 with TRBJ2-5, with 13 bases identical to TRBD2. Material: T cells isolated from PBMCs. DNA for the CDR3: TGCGCCAGCAGTGAGAATTTCGGACTAGCGGGGGATGAGACCCAGTACTTC. It yields the protein CASSENFGLAGDETQYF.